This T cell receptor beta chain originates from a study of shared clonotypes between healthy human individuals (dated by TCRdb to the early 2020s). In the study overall: The cohort included three men and two women between 18 and 49 years of age. For each donor, CD4 naive and CD4 memory were each run on three plates, CD8 naive on two plates, and CD8 memory on one plate. To estimate repertoire size and how much clonotype sharing occurs between individuals, the study deeply sequenced the blood TCR repertoires of several healthy adults. To increase sequencing depth and limit assay-specific biases, TCR repertoire library preparation and sequencing were carried out by different laboratories using diverse techniques. Per donor, leukapheresis produced somewhere between about 0.9 and 9.5 billion PBMCs.

V is shortened by 2 bases, J by 4 bases, and the region joining them spans 9 bases. From the germline V gene (reference sequence), CDR1 is GTSNPN and CDR2 is SVGIG. The CDR3 spans 13 residues, from the cysteine through the phenylalanine. Here the CDR3 DNA is all that survives: 39 bases in frame from base 1. The full study reports these points: Based on pairwise subsampling, the degree of clonotype sharing among donors was expected to be affected by sequencing depth. Estimated clonotype richness was generally larger for naive than for memory subsets. Higher generation probabilities were observed for clonotypes shared by all four sorted-subset donors than for non-shared clonotypes. The genetic and exposure-history diversity represented was limited by the small number of donors. Only blood was sampled, and tissue TCR repertoires likely differ from those in blood. When a few donors were compared, the shared fraction of clonotypes was 5% to 6.5% for naive CD4, less than 4% for naive CD8, 2% to 2.5% for memory CD4, and roughly 0.4% for memory CD8. Even with the large sequencing depth, rarefaction of the sorted-subset datasets indicated that sequencing was incomplete.

TCR CDR3 regions were amplified from genomic DNA by multiplex PCR using the deep immunoSEQ assay. Extracted genomic DNA from each cell subset was distributed evenly across all wells of several immunoSEQ 96-well plates, and each plate was treated as a replicate. For sorted subsets, approximately 200 ng of genomic DNA, equivalent to roughly 33,000 T cell genomes, went into each replicate PCR. Purified libraries were measured with a Qubit 3.0 fluorometer, size-checked on a Bioanalyzer 2100, and measured again with the KAPA Library Quantification kit. Each immunoSEQ 96-well plate was sequenced on its own single-read 150-cycle Illumina NextSeq 550 flow cell. Processing in the source paper ran as follows. The immunoSEQ output contained only junctional sequences without quality scores, so filtering could not match that applied to full-length reads. Sequences were annotated with PyIR, a Python wrapper for IgBLAST v1.9, and V/J genes and CDR3 were assigned using IMGT germline references. Any read was removed if the V/J assignment was weak (E-value above 1e-6), the CDR3 was missing, or the read contained stop codons, out-of-frame junctions, or ambiguous translated residues. A V3J clonotype was defined by an identical inferred V gene, J gene, and CDR3 amino acid sequence. Percentage overlap between repertoires was computed as shared unique clonotypes divided by the size of the smaller repertoire. Repertoire richness was assessed with RTK rarefaction, the Chao1 estimator, and Recon v2.1 estimates of unobserved clonotypes. OLGA was used to compute generation probabilities for all TCRbeta clonotypes that the gDNA method yielded from four donors. Sourced from immuneACCESS, this table was stored by TCRdb with only in-frame sequences that have V and J called. A share of the clones is absent; for the studies checked, an unresolved V gene accounts for under half, and the remainder has no known explanation. D and trimming come from the DNA, and the V and J calls and clone size come from that table. The sample contains 170,000 or so clones, approximately 60% of them found a single time. The top ten hold 8% to 13% of the sample.

The donors were healthy, HIV-negative adults with no recently reported acute infections or vaccinations. All donors were Caucasian adults living in Nashville, Tennessee, USA. CD4+ T cells were enriched through magnetic negative selection, after which naive cells were positively selected on CD45RA and the remaining negative fraction served as the memory subset. Blood was collected by leukapheresis, and PBMCs were isolated by Ficoll-Histopaque density gradient centrifugation and then cryopreserved in liquid nitrogen vapor phase. Purity and quantity of every magnetically sorted T cell population were checked by analytical flow cytometry. Genomic DNA was isolated from each sorted fraction and quantified by UV absorbance on a Nanodrop 2000c. This clone showed up many times. This clone's antigen is unknown. No base qualities exist here, and no much larger clone lies one base off it.

What was sequenced was memory CD4+ T cells sorted from blood. The intended sense of this specimen's cell subset or site label: CD45RA-negative fraction. This TCR derives from a man aged 25-45 years in good health. The chain is made from TRBV30 and TRBJ1-3; no D segment can be confidently identified. The CDR3 reads as follows: CAWSPLLGNTIYF. The DNA is as follows: TGTGCCTGGAGTCCCCTTCTGGGAAACACCATATATTTT.